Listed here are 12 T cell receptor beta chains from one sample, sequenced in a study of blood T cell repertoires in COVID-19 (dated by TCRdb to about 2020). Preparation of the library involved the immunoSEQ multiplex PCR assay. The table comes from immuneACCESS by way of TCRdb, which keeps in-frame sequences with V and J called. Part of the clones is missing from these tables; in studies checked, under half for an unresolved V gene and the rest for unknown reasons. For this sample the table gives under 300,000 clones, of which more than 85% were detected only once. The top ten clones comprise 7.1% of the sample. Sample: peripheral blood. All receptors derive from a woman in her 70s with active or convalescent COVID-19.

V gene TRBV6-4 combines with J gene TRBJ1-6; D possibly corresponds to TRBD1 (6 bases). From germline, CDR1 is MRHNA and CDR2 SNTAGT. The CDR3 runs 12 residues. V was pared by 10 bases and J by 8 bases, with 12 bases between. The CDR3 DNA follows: TGTGCCACCACAGGGACCTATTCACCCCTCCACTTT. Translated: CATTGTYSPLHF.

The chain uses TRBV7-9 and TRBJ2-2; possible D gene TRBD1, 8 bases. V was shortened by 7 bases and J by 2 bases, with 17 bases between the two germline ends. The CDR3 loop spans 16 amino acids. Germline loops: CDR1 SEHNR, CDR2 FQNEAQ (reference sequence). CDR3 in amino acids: CASTMDREGNTGELFF. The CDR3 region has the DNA TGTGCCAGCACCATGGACAGGGAGGGAAACACCGGGGAGCTGTTTTTT.

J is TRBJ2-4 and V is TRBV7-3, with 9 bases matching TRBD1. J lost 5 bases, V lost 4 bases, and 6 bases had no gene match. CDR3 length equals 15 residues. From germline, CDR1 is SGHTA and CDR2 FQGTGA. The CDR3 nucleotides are TGTGCCAGCAGCTCGGGGACAGGGAGTGAAAACATTCAGTACTTC. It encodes CASSSGTGSENIQYF.

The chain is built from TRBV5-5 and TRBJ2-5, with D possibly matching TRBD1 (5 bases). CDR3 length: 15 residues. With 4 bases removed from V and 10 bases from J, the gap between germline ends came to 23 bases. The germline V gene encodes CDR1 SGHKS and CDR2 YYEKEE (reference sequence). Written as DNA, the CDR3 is TGTGCCAGCAGCCCGCCCCGTGGGGCCACAGTGAGCCAGTACTTC. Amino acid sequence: CASSPPRGATVSQYF.

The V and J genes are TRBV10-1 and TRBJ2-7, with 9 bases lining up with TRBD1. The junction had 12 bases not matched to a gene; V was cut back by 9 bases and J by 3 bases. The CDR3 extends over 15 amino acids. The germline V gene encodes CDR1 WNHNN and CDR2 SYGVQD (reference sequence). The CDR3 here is CASPPGQGFFYEQYF. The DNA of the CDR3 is TGCGCCAGTCCTCCGGGACAGGGATTTTTCTACGAGCAGTACTTC.

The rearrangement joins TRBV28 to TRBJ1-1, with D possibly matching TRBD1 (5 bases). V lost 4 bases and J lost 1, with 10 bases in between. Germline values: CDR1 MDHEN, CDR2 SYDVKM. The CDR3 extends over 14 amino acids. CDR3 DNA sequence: TGTGCCAGCAGTTCGGGGGGGACGAACACTGAAGCTTTCTTT. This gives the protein CASSSGGTNTEAFF.

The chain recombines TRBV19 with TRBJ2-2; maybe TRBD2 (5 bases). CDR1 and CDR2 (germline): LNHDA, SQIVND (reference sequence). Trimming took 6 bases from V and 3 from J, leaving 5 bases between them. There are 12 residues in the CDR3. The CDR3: CASRRDTGELFF. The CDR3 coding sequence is TGTGCCAGTAGGCGGGACACCGGGGAGCTGTTTTTT.

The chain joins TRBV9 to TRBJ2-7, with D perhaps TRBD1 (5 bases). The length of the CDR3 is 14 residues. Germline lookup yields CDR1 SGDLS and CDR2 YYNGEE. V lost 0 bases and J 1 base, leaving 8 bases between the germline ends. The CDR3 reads CASSVAHRSYEQYF. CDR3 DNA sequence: TGTGCCAGCAGCGTAGCACACAGGTCCTACGAGCAGTACTTC. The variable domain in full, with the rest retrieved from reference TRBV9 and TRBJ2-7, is DSGVTQTPKHLITATGQRVTLRCSPRSGDLSVYWYQQSLDQGLQFLIQYYNGEERAKGNILERFSAQQFPDLHSELNLSSLELGDSALYFCASSVAHRSYEQYFGPGTRLTVT.

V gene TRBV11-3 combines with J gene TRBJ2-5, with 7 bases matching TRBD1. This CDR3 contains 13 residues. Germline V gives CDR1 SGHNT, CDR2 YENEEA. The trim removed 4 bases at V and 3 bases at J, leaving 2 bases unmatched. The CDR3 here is CASSSGTEETQYF. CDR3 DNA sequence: TGTGCCAGCAGCTCCGGGACAGAAGAGACCCAGTACTTC.

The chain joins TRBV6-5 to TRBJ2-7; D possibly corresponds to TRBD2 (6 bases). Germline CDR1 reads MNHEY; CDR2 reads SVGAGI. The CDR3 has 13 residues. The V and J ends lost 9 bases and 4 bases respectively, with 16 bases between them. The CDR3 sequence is CASDLGGPYEQYF. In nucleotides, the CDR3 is TGTGCCAGTGACCTGGGGGGTCCTTACGAGCAGTACTTC.

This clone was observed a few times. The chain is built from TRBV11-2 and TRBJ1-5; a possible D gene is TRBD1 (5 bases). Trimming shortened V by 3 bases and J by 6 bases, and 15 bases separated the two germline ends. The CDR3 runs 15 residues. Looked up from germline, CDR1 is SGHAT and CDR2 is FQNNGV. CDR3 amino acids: CASSLGGSGGQPQHF. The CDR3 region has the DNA TGTGCCAGCAGCTTGGGGGGTTCAGGAGGTCAGCCCCAGCATTTT.

The CDR3 sequence: CASSSRQVYTF. DNA for the CDR3: TGTGCCAGCAGTTCCCGACAGGTCTACACCTTC. This chain links TRBV6-5 with TRBJ1-2; D is perhaps TRBD1 (6 bases). The CDR3 has 11 amino acids. Germline V gene sequence: CDR1 MNHEY, CDR2 SVGAGI. V was cut by 4 bases and J by 10 bases, with 10 bases left in between.